This entry lists 17 T cell receptor beta chains sequenced from one sample in a study of response to subunit inactivated influenza vaccine. In TCRdb, the RT-PCR reads were re-called with MiXCR into one record per CDR3 protein. Here the sample spans roughly 650,000 distinct CDR3 sequences, 11% to 15% being singletons. This sample comprised PBMCs from blood, obtained 14 to 15 days before vaccination. The source is a man aged 50 to 60 who received an inactivated influenza vaccine.

The rearrangement uses TRBV2 and TRBJ1-2; 7 bases map to TRBD1. Per the germline V gene, CDR1 is SNHLY and CDR2 is FYNNEI. The trim removed 4 bases at V and 6 bases at J, leaving 8 bases unmatched. The CDR3 runs to 14 residues. CDR3 protein: CASSGMTGFNGYTF. CDR3 DNA: TGTGCCAGCAGTGGAATGACAGGGTTCAATGGCTACACCTTC.

This chain joins TRBV6-5 and TRBJ1-1; D unclear. The germline V and J ends were trimmed by 1 base and 4 bases, with 13 bases remaining between them. CDR3 length equals 15 residues. Per germline, CDR1 MNHEY and CDR2 SVGAGI. CDR3 sequence: CASSYFLGSGTEAFF. CDR3 DNA sequence: TGTGCCAGCAGTTACTTTTTGGGTTCCGGCACTGAAGCTTTCTTT.

This clonotype was seen ten or more times. The chain is built from TRBV7-2 and TRBJ2-7, with 11 bases aligning to TRBD2. This CDR3 contains 16 residues. CDR1 and CDR2 (germline): SGHTA, FQGNSA. V lost 2 bases, J lost 1 base, and 4 bases stayed unmatched. The DNA for the CDR3 is TGTGCCAGCAGCTTACGGGGGACTAGCGGTTCCTACGAGCAGTACTTC. Translating it yields CASSLRGTSGSYEQYF.

Only a few counts were recorded for this clonotype. V is TRBV12-3 or TRBV12-4 and J is TRBJ2-1, with D perhaps TRBD2 (5 bases). The V end was cut by 7 bases, the J end by 7 bases, with 17 bases between. The CDR3 is made up of 14 amino acids. CDR3 amino acids: CASTAGLQINEQFF. DNA of the CDR3: TGTGCCAGCACTGCCGGACTCCAAATAAATGAGCAGTTCTTC.

This clonotype showed up many times. This chain joins TRBV7-2 and TRBJ2-2; D assignment may be TRBD1 or TRBD2 (5 bases each). V gave up 3 bases and J gave up 3 bases, with 14 bases separating them. From germline, CDR1 is SGHTA and CDR2 FQGNSA. This CDR3 region has 16 residues. The CDR3 DNA follows: TGTGCCAGCAGCTTGCGGTGGGGGATGGACACCGGGGAGCTGTTTTTT. This gives the protein CASSLRWGMDTGELFF. Complete variable domain (other parts from reference TRBV7-2 and TRBJ2-2): GAGVSQSPSNKVTEKGKDVELRCDPISGHTALYWYRQSLGQGLEFLIYFQGNSAPDKSGLPSDRFSAERTGGSVSTLTIQRTQQEDSAVYLCASSLRWGMDTGELFFGEGSRLTVL.

This clonotype showed up just a few times. V usage is TRBV29-1 and J usage is TRBJ2-5; D might be TRBD1 (6 bases). V lost 6 bases, J lost 1 base, and 12 bases lay in between. CDR1 is SQVTM, CDR2 ANQGSEA, per germline. The CDR3 spans 13 residues. This CDR3 reads CSVKDSTQETQYF. CDR3 nucleotide sequence: TGCAGCGTGAAGGACAGCACCCAAGAGACCCAGTACTTC.

The rearrangement uses TRBV20-1 and TRBJ2-2; 13 bases line up with TRBD2. Germline V gene lookup returns CDR1 DFQATT and CDR2 SNEGSKA (reference sequence). The ends lost 3 bases at V and 6 bases at J; junction bases unmatched: 7. The CDR3 spans 16 residues. CDR3 amino acids: CSARATGTSGAGELFF. The CDR3 DNA sequence: TGCAGTGCTAGGGCTACCGGGACTAGCGGGGCCGGGGAGCTGTTTTTT.

This clonotype was recorded a few times. V gene TRBV7-2 combines with J gene TRBJ2-6; D ambiguous. Trimming took off 2 bases at V and 0 bases at J, with 8 bases between the two ends. In germline, CDR1 is SGHTA, CDR2 FQGNSA. There are 16 residues in the CDR3. The CDR3 is CASSLRPLSGANVLTF. CDR3 nucleotide sequence: TGTGCCAGCAGCTTACGTCCCCTCTCTGGGGCCAACGTCCTGACTTTC.

The gene calls are TRBV28 and TRBJ1-5, with D tentatively TRBD1 (5 bases). V dropped 4 bases and J dropped 5 bases, with 9 bases sitting between them. The CDR3 covers 13 residues. Germline V gene data show CDR1 as MDHEN and CDR2 as SYDVKM. The CDR3 nucleotides read TGTGCCAGCAGTTGGGGGTTGGATCAGCCCCAGCATTTT. Protein product: CASSWGLDQPQHF.

This clonotype was counted between two and nine times. V is TRBV11-2 and J is TRBJ2-6; perhaps TRBD1 as D (6 bases). CDR3 length equals 17 residues. Germline assignment: CDR1 SGHAT and CDR2 FQNNGV. Trimming took off 6 bases at V and 0 bases at J, with 15 bases between the two ends. The CDR3 DNA reads as TGTGCCAGCAGGCTAGGGGGTTTGGGCTCTGGGGCCAACGTCCTGACTTTC. This codes for CASRLGGLGSGANVLTF.

The CDR3 sequence: CASSQASEAGEQYF. Here the CDR3 DNA reads TGTGCCAGCAGCCAAGCTAGCGAGGCTGGGGAGCAGTACTTC. The chain links TRBV3-1 to TRBJ2-7; possibly TRBD2 for D (6 bases). The CDR3 is made up of 14 amino acids. The V gene's germline CDR1 is LGHDT and CDR2 YNNKEL (reference sequence). Trimming removed 1 base at V and 7 bases at J, with 14 bases between.

This chain links TRBV10-3 with TRBJ2-5, with TRBD1 matching over 9 bases. Per germline, CDR1 ENHRY and CDR2 SYGVKD. With V trimmed by 0 bases and J by 5 bases, 4 bases remained unmatched. The CDR3 totals 15 residues. The CDR3 DNA sequence: TGTGCCATCAGTGAGTCAGGGACAGGGTTCGAGACCCAGTACTTC. Translation: CAISESGTGFETQYF.

This clonotype has a count of ten or more. The rearrangement joins TRBV11-2 to TRBJ1-3, with unresolved D. The CDR3 is 15 residues long. Trimming pared 4 bases from V and 0 bases from J, leaving 10 bases between. Germline CDR1 SGHAT, CDR2 FQNNGV. The CDR3 nucleotides are TGTGCCAGCAGCTCAGTCCAAGGCTCTGGAAACACCATATATTTT. Encoded protein: CASSSVQGSGNTIYF.

This clonotype was seen only a few times. The chain carries TRBV28 and TRBJ1-5; TRBD1 matches at 7 bases. J was trimmed by 5 bases and V by 4 bases; bases with no gene match: 11. This CDR3 has 16 amino acids. Germline V gene lookup returns CDR1 MDHEN and CDR2 SYDVKM. The CDR3 here is CASSWPRQGRDQPQHF. The CDR3 nucleotides are TGTGCCAGCAGTTGGCCACGACAGGGCAGGGATCAGCCCCAGCATTTT.

The V and J genes are TRBV15 and TRBJ2-4; TRBD1 aligns across 7 bases. Unmatched junction bases numbered 2, after V lost 5 bases and J lost 4 bases. CDR1 is LNHNV and CDR2 is YYDKDF in the germline V gene (reference sequence). The CDR3 loop spans 13 amino acids. Here the CDR3 reads CATSEQGKNIQYF. In DNA, the CDR3 is TGTGCCACCAGCGAACAGGGGAAAAACATTCAGTACTTC.

This clonotype was counted a few times. V usage is TRBV3-1 and J usage is TRBJ2-2, with D possibly being TRBD1 (6 bases). Germline assignment: CDR1 LGHDT and CDR2 YNNKEL (reference sequence). Trimming cost V 4 bases and J 1 base, with 13 bases left between them. The CDR3 has 16 amino acids. This CDR3 is CASSPFVQGNTGELFF. CDR3 nucleotides: TGTGCCAGCAGCCCTTTCGTACAGGGGAACACCGGGGAGCTGTTTTTT.

The chain combines TRBV20-1 with TRBJ2-3; 10 bases align to TRBD2. CDR1 and CDR2 from the germline V gene are DFQATT and SNEGSKA (reference sequence). V lost 2 bases, J lost 4 bases, and 9 bases stayed unmatched. CDR3 length equals 16 residues. CDR3 in DNA: TGCAGTGCTAGATTGGGAAGCGGGGGGGCCTCAGATACGCAGTATTTT. Translating gives CSARLGSGGASDTQYF.